The 11 T cell receptor beta chains given below trace back to one sample, sequenced in a study of T cells after yellow fever vaccination. TCRdb analysed the 5' RACE reads with MiXCR anew, one entry per CDR3 protein. Of about 340,000 distinct CDR3 sequences listed, around 12% are singletons. Sequences were derived from CD4+ T cells sorted from PBMCs, sampled 15 days after the yellow fever booster vaccination. The receptor set was obtained from a man aged 18-30 years who received the YFV17D yellow fever vaccine.

This clonotype was seen only a few times. The V gene is TRBV29-1, the J gene TRBJ1-3; a possible D gene is TRBD1 (6 bases). The V gene lost 7 bases and the J gene lost 8 bases, with 15 bases spanning the gap. The CDR3 is 12 amino acids. In germline, CDR1 is SQVTM, CDR2 ANQGSEA. The CDR3 DNA sequence: TGCAGCGCCAGGGGAGTCAAGGACACCATATATTTT. Its translation: CSARGVKDTIYF.

The rearrangement uses TRBV11-2 and TRBJ2-5; possibly TRBD1 for D (6 bases). CDR3 size: 16 residues. V lost 4 bases and J 5 bases, leaving 20 bases between the germline ends. From germline, CDR1 is SGHAT and CDR2 FQNNGV. CDR3: CASSSGQPSNRETQYF. The CDR3 region has the DNA TGTGCCAGCAGCTCCGGACAGCCGAGCAATCGGGAGACCCAGTACTTC.

This rearrangement joins TRBV7-9 to TRBJ2-2, with unresolved D. Germline V lookup: CDR1 SEHNR, CDR2 FQNEAQ (reference sequence). CDR3 length: 14 amino acids. V was trimmed by 3 bases and J by 3 bases, leaving 8 bases between them. The CDR3 nucleotides are TGTGCCAGCAGCTTTTTACTCTACACCGGGGAGCTGTTTTTT. Translation: CASSFLLYTGELFF.

The genes are TRBV20-1 and TRBJ2-7; D is unclear. The germline V gene has CDR1 DFQATT and CDR2 SNEGSKA (reference sequence). The V end was cut by 4 bases, the J end by 0 bases, with 7 bases between. The CDR3 loop spans 12 amino acids. The CDR3: CSANRVSYEQYF. The CDR3 nucleotides are TGCAGTGCTAATCGGGTCTCCTACGAGCAGTACTTC.

This clonotype was seen more than once but under ten times. The chain joins TRBV20-1 to TRBJ2-7, with 10 nucleotides matching TRBD1. CDR1 and CDR2 (germline): DFQATT, SNEGSKA (reference sequence). V lost 4 bases and J lost 7; bases outside the gene matches: 13. The CDR3 runs 15 residues. As DNA, the CDR3 is TGCAGTGCTAAACCGCCATCCGGGACAGGGGTGGAGCAGTACTTC. Residues: CSAKPPSGTGVEQYF.

The chain employs TRBV7-2 and TRBJ2-2; the D is unclear. CDR1 is SGHTA and CDR2 is FQGNSA in the germline V gene. This CDR3 comprises 14 residues. Trimming cost V 2 bases and J 6 bases, with 10 bases left between them. The CDR3 loop reads CASSLNAFAGELFF. DNA of the CDR3: TGTGCCAGCAGCTTAAATGCATTTGCCGGGGAGCTGTTTTTT.

This chain connects TRBV20-1 to TRBJ2-5, with 9 nucleotides matching TRBD2. Germline V gene data show CDR1 as DFQATT and CDR2 as SNEGSKA (reference sequence). The CDR3 extends over 16 amino acids. Trimming took 2 bases from V and 0 from J; bases not matched to a gene: 7. CDR3 sequence: CSARPWASGDQETQYF. In DNA, the CDR3 is TGCAGTGCTAGACCGTGGGCTAGCGGGGACCAAGAGACCCAGTACTTC.

The chain couples TRBV10-3 to TRBJ2-5; 12 bases map to TRBD2. Germline V gene data show CDR1 as ENHRY and CDR2 as SYGVKD. With V trimmed by 10 bases and J by 1 base, 7 bases remained unmatched. The CDR3 runs 15 residues. The CDR3 coding sequence is TGTGCCAGCCTCCCTAGCGGGGGGGCCCAAGAGACCCAGTACTTC. This sequence encodes CASLPSGGAQETQYF.

This clonotype was picked up a small number of times. The chain has TRBV18 and TRBJ2-7; a weak D match, TRBD2 (6 bases). V was trimmed by 0 bases and J by 6 bases, leaving 9 bases between them. CDR3 size: 13 residues. Germline CDR1 is KGHSH and CDR2 is LQKENI. The CDR3 region is CASSPPSGGEQYF. CDR3 DNA sequence: TGTGCCAGCTCACCACCTTCCGGGGGCGAGCAGTACTTC.

The DNA of the CDR3 is TGCGCCAGCAGCGTTTACGGGACACCGAATGGCTACACCTTC. Its protein product is CASSVYGTPNGYTF. This chain connects TRBV5-1 to TRBJ1-2, with D maybe TRBD1 (6 bases). The length of the CDR3 is 14 residues. Looked up from germline, CDR1 is SGHRS and CDR2 is YFSETQ. The V and J ends lost 4 bases and 6 bases respectively, with 16 bases between them.

This clonotype has more than one count but fewer than ten. The genes are TRBV15 and TRBJ2-5; 15 bases match TRBD2. J was trimmed by 5 bases and V by 2 bases; bases with no gene match: 12. Germline V gene lookup returns CDR1 LNHNV and CDR2 YYDKDF (reference sequence). The CDR3 has 19 residues. CDR3 sequence: CATSRPPTGTSGGTETQYF. The CDR3 coding sequence is TGTGCCACCAGCAGACCCCCAACCGGGACTAGCGGGGGGACGGAGACCCAGTACTTC.